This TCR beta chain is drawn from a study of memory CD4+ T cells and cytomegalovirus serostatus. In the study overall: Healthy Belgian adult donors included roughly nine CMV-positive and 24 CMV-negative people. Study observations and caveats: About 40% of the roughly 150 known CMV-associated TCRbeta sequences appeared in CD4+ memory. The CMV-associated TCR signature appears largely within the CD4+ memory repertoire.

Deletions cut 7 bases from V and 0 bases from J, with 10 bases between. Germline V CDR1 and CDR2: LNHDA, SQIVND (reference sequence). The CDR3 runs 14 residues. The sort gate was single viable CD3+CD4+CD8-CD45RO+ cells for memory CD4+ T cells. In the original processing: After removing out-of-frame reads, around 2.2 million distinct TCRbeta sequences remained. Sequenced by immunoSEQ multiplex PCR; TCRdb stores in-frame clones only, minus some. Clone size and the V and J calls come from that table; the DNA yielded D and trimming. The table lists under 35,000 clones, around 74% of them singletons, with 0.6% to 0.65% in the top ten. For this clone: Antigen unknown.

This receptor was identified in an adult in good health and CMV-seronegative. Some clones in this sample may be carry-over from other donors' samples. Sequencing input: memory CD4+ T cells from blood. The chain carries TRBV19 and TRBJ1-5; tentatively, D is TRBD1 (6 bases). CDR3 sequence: CASKSTGSNQPQHF. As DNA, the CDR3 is TGTGCCAGTAAATCGACAGGTAGCAATCAGCCCCAGCATTTT. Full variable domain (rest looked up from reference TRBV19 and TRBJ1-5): DGGITQSPKYLFRKEGQNVTLSCEQNLNHDAMYWYRQDPGQGLRLIYYSQIVNDFQKGDIAEGYSVSREKKESFPLTVTSAQKNPTAFYLCASKSTGSNQPQHFGDGTRLSIL.